The next 22 T cell receptor beta chains were all read from a single sample in a study of blood T cell repertoires in COVID-19. The assay was immunoSEQ multiplex PCR, and TCRdb's table has in-frame clones only and misses some. Altogether 15,000 to 20,000 clones are present, 80% being singletons, with the ten largest covering 9.5% to 11%. What was sequenced was peripheral blood. The receptors stem from a man older than 75 with acute or convalescent COVID-19.

This sequence joins TRBV18 and TRBJ2-1; 7 positions agree with TRBD2. Germline lookup yields CDR1 KGHSH and CDR2 LQKENI. V shed 2 bases and J 7 bases; nucleotides not matched to a gene: 5. CDR3 length: 14 residues. The CDR3 DNA sequence: TGTGCCAGCTCACCAAACGGTAGCGGGAATGAGCAGTTCTTC. Protein sequence: CASSPNGSGNEQFF. The full variable domain, completed using reference TRBV18 and TRBJ2-1, is NAGVMQNPRHLVRRRGQEARLRCSPMKGHSHVYWYRQLPEEGLKFMVYLQKENIIDESGMPKERFSAEFPKEGPSILRIQQVVRGDSAAYFCASSPNGSGNEQFFGPGTRLTVL.

V is TRBV6-5 and J is TRBJ1-5; possible D gene TRBD1, 6 bases. The CDR3 has 15 residues. V was cut by 7 bases and J by 6 bases, with 19 bases left in between. CDR1 is MNHEY, CDR2 SVGAGI, per germline. CDR3: CASKSTGGASQPQHF. The CDR3 DNA reads TGTGCCAGCAAGAGCACGGGGGGGGCGAGTCAGCCCCAGCATTTT.

J is TRBJ1-2 and V is TRBV3-1 (or the pseudogene TRBV3-2); D might be TRBD1 (5 bases). The germline gives CDR1 LGHDT, CDR2 YNNKEL (reference sequence). The CDR3 extends over 12 amino acids. The V end lost 4 bases, the J end lost 5 bases, and 8 bases lay between the germline ends. CDR3 amino acids: CASSLGAYGYTF. The CDR3 nucleotides are TGTGCCAGCAGCCTTGGGGCATATGGCTACACCTTC.

The rearrangement joins TRBV6-2 or TRBV6-3 to TRBJ1-1; D is uncertain. V lost 5 bases and J 1 base, leaving 11 bases between the germline ends. The CDR3 loop spans 14 amino acids. Germline-derived CDR1 and CDR2 are MNHEY and SVGEGT. The CDR3 here is CASSPSGSNTEAFF. The CDR3 coding sequence is TGTGCCAGCAGTCCGAGCGGGTCGAACACTGAAGCTTTCTTT.

The CDR3 region has the DNA TGCGCCAGCAGCCCGGGACAGGGGGCAGGTGGCTACACCTTC. Protein sequence: CASSPGQGAGGYTF. The chain recombines TRBV4-3 with TRBJ1-2, with 12 bases that match TRBD1. J lost 7 bases, V lost 4 bases, and 4 bases had no gene match. The germline V gene encodes CDR1 LGHNA and CDR2 YSLEER. CDR3 length equals 14 residues.

This clone was counted a single time. The chain uses TRBV5-8 and TRBJ2-1, with 9 bases lining up with TRBD1. The germline V gene has CDR1 SGHTS and CDR2 YDEGEE. This CDR3 region has 14 residues. V lost 0 bases, J lost 11 bases, and 6 bases stayed unmatched. The CDR3 loop is CASSLVVGQGKQFF. The DNA of the CDR3 is TGTGCCAGCAGCTTGGTGGTGGGACAGGGTAAGCAGTTCTTC.

This chain links TRBV3-1 (or the pseudogene TRBV3-2) with TRBJ2-3; D is perhaps TRBD2 (5 bases). V lost 3 bases, J lost 6 bases, and 13 bases lay in between. Germline-derived CDR1 and CDR2 are LGHDT and YNNKEL (reference sequence). CDR3 length equals 14 residues. The DNA of the CDR3 is TGTGCCAGCAGCCAGGTTGGGGAGCCCGATACGCAGTATTTT. This sequence encodes CASSQVGEPDTQYF.

The count of this clone is one. The chain has TRBV4-3 and TRBJ2-3, with D uncertain. The V and J ends lost 1 base and 6 bases respectively, with 14 bases between them. Germline CDR1 is LGHNA and CDR2 is YSLEER. The CDR3 is 15 amino acids. The CDR3 region is CASSQAVLSLDTQYF. In DNA, the CDR3 is TGCGCCAGCAGCCAAGCGGTCCTCTCTCTCGATACGCAGTATTTT.

This sequence joins TRBV18 and TRBJ1-2; 11 nucleotides match TRBD1. Germline trimming cut 2 bases from V and 7 bases from J; bases unmatched to any gene: 3. CDR1 and CDR2 from the germline V gene are KGHSH and LQKENI. The CDR3 spans 14 residues. For the CDR3, the DNA is TGTGCCAGCTCACCATGGGACAGGGGGATTGGCTACACCTTC. Translated: CASSPWDRGIGYTF. The variable domain in full, with the rest retrieved from reference TRBV18 and TRBJ1-2, is NAGVMQNPRHLVRRRGQEARLRCSPMKGHSHVYWYRQLPEEGLKFMVYLQKENIIDESGMPKERFSAEFPKEGPSILRIQQVVRGDSAAYFCASSPWDRGIGYTFGSGTRLTVV.

The genes are TRBV19 and TRBJ2-1; 10 bases are shared with TRBD1. V dropped 6 bases and J dropped 2; count of bases not matched to a gene: 10. Germline loops: CDR1 LNHDA, CDR2 SQIVND (reference sequence). CDR3 length: 17 amino acids. CDR3: CASSSGGGQGTYNEQFF. Here the CDR3 DNA reads TGTGCCAGTAGCTCCGGGGGGGGACAGGGGACCTACAATGAGCAGTTCTTC.

The J gene is TRBJ1-3, the V gene TRBV5-1, with a tentative D call TRBD1 (5 bases). The CDR3 contains 16 residues. Looked up from germline, CDR1 is SGHRS and CDR2 is YFSETQ. Trimming shortened V by 4 bases and J by 4 bases, and 18 bases separated the two germline ends. CDR3 sequence reads: CASSPFSRDKGNTIYF. The CDR3, as DNA: TGCGCCAGCAGCCCCTTTAGCAGGGATAAAGGAAACACCATATATTTT.

J is TRBJ1-6 and V is TRBV5-1; D call uncertain. Germline CDR1 and CDR2: SGHRS and YFSETQ. Trimming shortened V by 9 bases and J by 5 bases, and 12 bases separated the two germline ends. CDR3 length: 13 residues. CDR3 region: CATRDSDNSPLHF. DNA of the CDR3: TGCGCCACCAGAGACTCAGATAATTCACCCCTCCACTTT.

The chain couples TRBV5-4 to TRBJ1-3, with a tentative D call TRBD1 (5 bases). Trimming shortened V by 4 bases and J by 1 base, and 6 bases separated the two germline ends. CDR1 and CDR2 (germline): SGHNT, YYREEE (reference sequence). The length of the CDR3 is 13 residues. The CDR3 reads CASSTGSGNTIYF. Here the CDR3 DNA reads TGTGCCAGCAGCACAGGTTCTGGAAACACCATATATTTT. Combining the CDR3 with reference TRBV5-4 and TRBJ1-3 gives the whole variable domain ETGVTQSPTHLIKTRGQQVTLRCSSQSGHNTVSWYQQALGQGPQFIFQYYREEENGRGNFPPRFSGLQFPNYSSELNVNALELDDSALYLCASSTGSGNTIYFGEGSWLTVV.

The chain carries TRBV6-5 and TRBJ1-2; 7 bases line up with TRBD1. V trimming: 5 bases; J trimming: 3 bases; junction bases outside the gene matches: 9. This CDR3 has 15 amino acids. Germline assignment: CDR1 MNHEY and CDR2 SVGAGI. This CDR3 reads CASSRGQSFDYGYTF. The CDR3 DNA reads as TGTGCCAGCAGTAGGGGACAGTCTTTTGACTATGGCTACACCTTC.

The chain couples TRBV4-2 to TRBJ2-3; the match to TRBD2 covers 13 bases. J lost 0 bases, V lost 5 bases, and 5 bases had no gene match. CDR1 and CDR2 (germline): LGHNA, YNFKEQ. This CDR3 is 17 amino acids long. CDR3 bases: TGTGCCAGCAGCAAAGGGACTAGCGGGACTAGCACAGATACGCAGTATTTT. Its translation is CASSKGTSGTSTDTQYF.

The chain combines TRBV7-2 with TRBJ2-3; 10 nucleotides align to TRBD2. V shed 5 bases and J 1 base; nucleotides not matched to a gene: 9. The CDR3 spans 17 residues. Germline CDR1 SGHTA, CDR2 FQGNSA. The CDR3 DNA sequence: TGTGCCAGCAGCCCCGGACTAGCGGTGTGGGGCACAGATACGCAGTATTTT. Translating gives CASSPGLAVWGTDTQYF.

This clone has a single count. The V call is TRBV19, the J call TRBJ2-7, with 9 bases lining up with TRBD2. The junction had 12 bases not matched to a gene; V was cut back by 4 bases and J by 2 bases. Germline loops: CDR1 LNHDA, CDR2 SQIVND (reference sequence). The CDR3 is 17 residues long. The CDR3 DNA is TGTGCCAGTAGTAACCGCCTCGAGCTAGCGGGGCCCTACGAGCAGTACTTC. Translation gives CASSNRLELAGPYEQYF.

The chain links TRBV20-1 to TRBJ1-1, with 10 nucleotides matching TRBD1. CDR3 size: 11 residues. With V trimmed by 3 bases and J by 11 bases, 3 bases remained unmatched. Germline V CDR1 and CDR2: DFQATT, SNEGSKA (reference sequence). The CDR3 DNA reads TGCAGTGCTAGGGGGGGACAGGGGGCTTTCTTT. It translates to CSARGGQGAFF.

This chain joins TRBV5-1 and TRBJ2-1; TRBD1 agrees at 7 bases. The CDR3 runs 16 residues. Looked up from germline, CDR1 is SGHRS and CDR2 is YFSETQ. V lost 5 bases to trimming and J lost 2 bases; unmatched junction nucleotides: 10. CDR3 loop: CASSVAPTGPYNEQFF. The CDR3 DNA follows: TGCGCCAGCAGTGTTGCTCCGACAGGGCCCTACAATGAGCAGTTCTTC. Complete variable domain (other parts from reference TRBV5-1 and TRBJ2-1): KAGVTQTPRYLIKTRGQQVTLSCSPISGHRSVSWYQQTPGQGLQFLFEYFSETQRNKGNFPGRFSGRQFSNSRSEMNVSTLELGDSALYLCASSVAPTGPYNEQFFGPGTRLTVL.

This clone was observed a few times. This sequence joins TRBV5-4 and TRBJ1-2, with TRBD1 matching 10 bases. V trimming: 3 bases; J trimming: 4 bases; junction bases outside the gene matches: 12. The CDR3 covers 17 residues. The germline V gene encodes CDR1 SGHNT and CDR2 YYREEE (reference sequence). The CDR3: CASSSGGTGTGVYGYTF. The CDR3 nucleotides are TGTGCCAGCAGCTCGGGGGGTACCGGGACAGGGGTCTATGGCTACACCTTC.

V gene TRBV6-4 combines with J gene TRBJ2-1, with 8 bases fitting TRBD1. Germline-derived CDR1 and CDR2 are MRHNA and SNTAGT. The junction had 2 bases not matched to a gene; V was cut back by 0 bases and J by 4 bases. The CDR3 is made up of 15 amino acids. DNA for the CDR3: TGTGCCAGCAGTGACTCGAGACAGGGGTACAATGAGCAGTTCTTC. This codes for CASSDSRQGYNEQFF.

CDR3 sequence reads: CASSLFGPGQMGYGYTF. CDR3 DNA sequence: TGTGCCAGCAGCTTATTTGGCCCGGGACAGATGGGCTATGGCTACACCTTC. The chain recombines TRBV7-2 with TRBJ1-2; TRBD1 agrees at 7 bases. The germline V gene encodes CDR1 SGHTA and CDR2 FQGNSA. The CDR3 extends over 17 amino acids. Trimming at V came to 2 bases and at J to 4 bases, leaving 13 bases not matched to a gene.